This is a list of T cell receptor beta chains from one sample in a study of shared clonotypes between healthy human individuals. The table came from immunoSEQ multiplex PCR; TCRdb's copy has only in-frame clones and leaves some out. This sample has approximately 2,300,000 clones; less than 95% occur once, and the top ten carry 0.37%. The material sequenced was naive CD4+ T cells from PBMCs. The receptors stem from a man aged 18 to 30 in good health. Some clones in this sample may be carry-over from other donors' samples. The CDR3 runs from the conserved cysteine through the conserved F or W. Each record gives: CDR3 length, V gene, D gene, J gene, clone size, CDR3 protein, CDR3 DNA. A D gene is named only where the DNA matches it firmly. Clone sizes are given selectively: once, few, many, or a class where the clone is expanded.

14,TRBV7-9,-,TRBJ1-2,-,CASSLGARDYGYTF,TGTGCCAGCAGCCTCGGGGCGCGGGACTATGGCTACACCTTC
16,TRBV7-6,-,TRBJ2-3,-,CASSLGWGASTDTQYF,TGTGCCAGCAGCTTAGGATGGGGCGCGAGCACAGATACGCAGTATTTT
17,TRBV10-3,TRBD2,TRBJ2-1,-,CAISAPGTSNRYNEQFF,TGTGCCATCAGTGCCCCCGGGACTAGCAACCGCTACAATGAGCAGTTCTTC
16,TRBV6-5,-,TRBJ2-7,-,CASSYSDRNPSYEQYF,TGTGCCAGCAGTTACTCTGACAGGAACCCCTCCTACGAGCAGTACTTC
14,TRBV5-4,-,TRBJ1-5,few,CASSLGGGNQPQHF,TGTGCCAGCAGCTTGGGGGGGGGCAATCAGCCCCAGCATTTT
13,TRBV7-9,-,TRBJ1-2,-,CASSLEVNYGYTF,TGTGCCAGCAGCTTAGAAGTCAACTATGGCTACACCTTC
12,TRBV7-3,-,TRBJ2-3,-,CASSRFGDTQYF,TGTGCCAGCAGCCGCTTCGGGGATACGCAGTATTTT
16,TRBV5-1,-,TRBJ2-1,once,CASSLGRRGAYNEQFF,TGCGCCAGCAGCTTGGGGCGGCGCGGTGCCTACAATGAGCAGTTCTTC
15,TRBV5-1,-,TRBJ2-1,-,CASSYIDPLYNEQFF,TGCGCCAGCAGCTACATTGACCCCCTTTACAATGAGCAGTTCTTC
11,TRBV2,-,TRBJ2-7,-,CASRVSEGGHF,TGTGCCAGCAGGGTTTCTGAGGGGGGGCACTTC
18,TRBV5-1,TRBD2,TRBJ2-7,-,CASSLDYGLAGGPHEQYF,TGCGCCAGCAGCTTGGATTACGGGCTAGCGGGAGGGCCCCACGAGCAGTACTTC
15,TRBV7-2,TRBD1,TRBJ2-5,-,CASSLYRGLQETQYF,TGTGCCAGCAGCTTATACAGGGGGCTACAAGAGACCCAGTACTTC
15,TRBV6-5,-,TRBJ1-4,-,CASSLNRVRSEKLFF,TGTGCCAGCAGTTTGAACAGGGTTCGAAGTGAAAAACTGTTTTTT
16,TRBV5-1,TRBD2,TRBJ2-7,-,CASSSGASGSSYEQYF,TGCGCCAGCAGCTCCGGGGCTAGCGGGAGTAGTTACGAGCAGTACTTC
16,TRBV4-1,-,TRBJ1-5,-,CASSQGGRGDNQPQHF,TGCGCCAGCAGCCAAGGGGGCCGGGGAGACAATCAGCCCCAGCATTTT
14,TRBV7-9,-,TRBJ1-5,-,CASSLQGGNQPQHF,TGTGCCAGCAGCCTTCAGGGTGGCAATCAGCCCCAGCATTTT
13,TRBV5-1,TRBD1,TRBJ1-2,-,CASRTTGYDGYTF,TGCGCCAGCAGAACGACAGGGTACGATGGCTACACCTTC
14,TRBV28,-,TRBJ1-2,-,CASTQGQGIYGYTF,TGTGCCAGCACTCAAGGGCAGGGGATCTATGGCTACACCTTC
18,TRBV19,-,TRBJ2-6,-,CASSIFSGARTGANVLTF,TGTGCCAGTAGTATATTTTCAGGGGCGCGGACTGGGGCCAACGTCCTGACTTTC
17,TRBV10-1,TRBD2,TRBJ2-5,-,CASSRAGGQGVRETQYF,TGCGCCAGCAGTCGAGCGGGAGGGCAGGGGGTCAGGGAGACCCAGTACTTC
13,TRBV7-2,TRBD2,TRBJ2-5,-,CASSLGLEETQYF,TGTGCCAGCAGCTTGGGACTAGAAGAGACCCAGTACTTC
13,TRBV28,-,TRBJ1-5,-,CASSALTNQPQHF,TGTGCCAGCAGCGCACTAACCAATCAGCCCCAGCATTTT
17,TRBV5-1,TRBD2,TRBJ2-3,-,CASSLGTSGRSTDTQYF,TGCGCCAGCAGCTTGGGGACTAGCGGGCGAAGCACAGATACGCAGTATTTT
11,TRBV2,-,TRBJ2-2,-,CASAVTGELFF,TGTGCCAGCGCGGTCACCGGGGAGCTGTTTTTT
11,TRBV29-1,-,TRBJ2-1,once,CSDRSYNEQFF,TGCAGCGACCGCTCCTACAATGAGCAGTTCTTC
14,TRBV2,TRBD1,TRBJ2-7,-,CASSETGVAYEQYF,TGTGCCAGCAGTGAAACAGGGGTAGCCTACGAGCAGTACTTC
16,TRBV15,-,TRBJ1-3,-,CATSRDPLISGNTIYF,TGTGCCACCAGCAGAGATCCCCTGATCTCTGGAAACACCATATATTTT
15,TRBV15,TRBD1,TRBJ1-1,once,CATSRDRGWNTEAFF,TGTGCCACCAGCAGAGACAGGGGGTGGAACACTGAAGCTTTCTTT
16,TRBV28,TRBD1,TRBJ1-1,-,CASSLSTGGRGTEAFF,TGTGCCAGCAGTTTATCTACAGGGGGTAGAGGCACTGAAGCTTTCTTT
12,TRBV19,-,TRBJ1-5,-,CASSNSNQPQHF,TGTGCCAGCAGTAATAGCAATCAGCCCCAGCATTTT
15,TRBV6-1,TRBD2,TRBJ2-1,-,CASSGGLAGDFEQFF,TGTGCCAGCAGTGGGGGACTAGCGGGGGATTTTGAGCAGTTCTTC